This TCR beta chain was captured by sequencing in a study of long-term antiretroviral therapy in people with HIV. Study observations and caveats: Pre-ART expanded clones dominated the repertoire at every time point. Controls showed broader CDR3 length ranges than did the HIV repertoires.

The V end lost 3 bases, the J end lost 3 bases, and 8 bases lay between the germline ends. The CDR3 is 13 amino acids. Germline CDR1 reads MGHRA; CDR2 reads YSYEKL. It was version v3.0 of the immunoSEQ assay that was run at survey level. Here immunoSEQ multiplex PCR was the method, and the copy in TCRdb shows in-frame clones only, minus some. This table has more than 25,000 clones, roughly 98% appearing once. For this clone: The antigen is not known.

The samples, holding roughly 0.95-11 million cryopreserved PBMC, were thawed before DNA extraction was carried out. The source of this sequence is a man between 25 and 39 years old with HIV. The sequencing used unsorted PBMCs, collected 7.6 years after starting antiretroviral therapy. The chain uses TRBV4-1 and TRBJ1-1; no definite D call. The CDR3 reads CASSHPLDTEAFF. The CDR3 DNA sequence: TGCGCCAGCAGCCACCCGTTGGACACTGAAGCTTTCTTT.